Detailed here is one TCR beta chain. CDR1 and CDR2 (germline): SGHTA, FQGNSA. The CDR3 has 14 residues. V lost 8 bases and J 6 bases, leaving 14 bases between the germline ends. The source of the sample is a study of blood T cell repertoires in COVID-19. Looking at the study overall: Some COVID-19 samples were acute and others convalescent; all came from the United States, Italy and Spain.

Original processing methods: Amplification from reference gene primers served as the basis for estimated nucleated cell counts. Here immunoSEQ multiplex PCR was the method, and the copy in TCRdb shows in-frame clones only, minus some. V and J calls and clone size are copied from that table; D and trimming were computed from the DNA. The sample records 40,000 to 55,000 clones, approximately 91% being singletons. The TCR comes from a man over 45 with active COVID-19. Input material: peripheral blood. The chain links TRBV7-2 to TRBJ1-6; tentative D call: TRBD1 (6 bases). The chain's CDR3 is CASRNRVGNSPLHF. Written as DNA, the CDR3 is TGTGCCAGCCGAAACAGGGTCGGTAATTCACCCCTCCACTTT.